This T cell receptor beta chain stems from a study of blood T cell repertoires in COVID-19. As for the study in general: COVID-19 samples from acute and convalescent phases originated in the United States, Italy and Spain. PBMCs, B-cell-depleted T cells, or T cells were the source of the cDNA or gDNA that made up the material.

Original methodology: Reference gene primer amplification yielded estimated nucleated cell counts. Assay used: immunoSEQ multiplex PCR; TCRdb lists only in-frame clones, some missing. D and trimming were read from the DNA, whereas the V and J calls and clone size are those reported in that table. The repertoire consists of 100,000 to 150,000 clones, with about 80% occurring once and the leading ten covering approximately 8.7%. Germline V gene sequence: CDR1 SQVTM, CDR2 ANQGSEA. The V segment lost 3 bases and the J segment 3 bases; nucleotides outside the gene matches: 1. The length of the CDR3 is 16 residues.

The clonotype originates from a man between 40 and 49 years old with active or convalescent COVID-19. The chain links TRBV29-1 to TRBJ2-2, with TRBD2 matching 16 bases. The specimen was peripheral blood. The CDR3 nucleotides are TGCAGCGTTGAGGGACTAGCGGGGGGGGACACCGGGGAGCTGTTTTTT. Its protein product is CSVEGLAGGDTGELFF.